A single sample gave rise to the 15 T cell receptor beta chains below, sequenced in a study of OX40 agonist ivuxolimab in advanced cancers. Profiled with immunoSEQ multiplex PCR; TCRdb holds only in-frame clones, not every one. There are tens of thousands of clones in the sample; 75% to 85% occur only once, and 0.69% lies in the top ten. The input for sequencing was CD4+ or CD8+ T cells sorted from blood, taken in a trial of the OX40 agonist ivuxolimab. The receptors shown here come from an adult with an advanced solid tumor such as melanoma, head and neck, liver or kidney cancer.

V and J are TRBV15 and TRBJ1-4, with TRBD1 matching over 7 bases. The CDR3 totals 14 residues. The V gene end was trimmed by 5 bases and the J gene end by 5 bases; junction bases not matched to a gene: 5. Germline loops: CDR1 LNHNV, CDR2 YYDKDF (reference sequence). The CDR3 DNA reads TGTGCCACCAGCGCCGGGACAGCAAATGAAAAACTGTTTTTT. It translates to CATSAGTANEKLFF.

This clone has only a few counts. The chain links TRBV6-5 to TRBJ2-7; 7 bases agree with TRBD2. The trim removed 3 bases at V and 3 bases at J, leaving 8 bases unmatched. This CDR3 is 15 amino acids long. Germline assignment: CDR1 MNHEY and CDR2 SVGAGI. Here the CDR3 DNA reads TGTGCCAGCAGTTATCTTGGCGGGGGAAGCTACGAGCAGTACTTC. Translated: CASSYLGGGSYEQYF.

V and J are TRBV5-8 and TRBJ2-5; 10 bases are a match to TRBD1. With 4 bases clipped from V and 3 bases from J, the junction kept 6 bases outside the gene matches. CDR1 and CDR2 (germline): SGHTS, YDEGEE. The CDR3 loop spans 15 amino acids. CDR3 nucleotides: TGTGCCAGCAGCCTCGGGACAGGGGACAAAGAGACCCAGTACTTC. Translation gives CASSLGTGDKETQYF.

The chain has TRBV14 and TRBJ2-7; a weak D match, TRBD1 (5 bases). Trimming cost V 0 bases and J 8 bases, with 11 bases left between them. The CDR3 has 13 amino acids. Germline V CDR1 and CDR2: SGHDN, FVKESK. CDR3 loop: CASSQDGQVKQYF. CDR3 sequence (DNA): TGTGCCAGCAGCCAAGACGGACAAGTCAAGCAGTACTTC.

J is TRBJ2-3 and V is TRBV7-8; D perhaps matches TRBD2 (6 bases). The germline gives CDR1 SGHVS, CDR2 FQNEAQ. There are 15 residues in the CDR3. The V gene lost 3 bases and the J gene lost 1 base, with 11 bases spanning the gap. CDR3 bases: TGTGCCAGCAGCTTGGCGGGGAGTGGCACAGATACGCAGTATTTT. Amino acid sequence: CASSLAGSGTDTQYF.

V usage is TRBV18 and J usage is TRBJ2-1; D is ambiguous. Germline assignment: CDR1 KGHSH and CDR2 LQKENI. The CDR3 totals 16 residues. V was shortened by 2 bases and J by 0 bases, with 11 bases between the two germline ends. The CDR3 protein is CASSPGQRFSYNEQFF. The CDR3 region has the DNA TGTGCCAGCTCACCAGGTCAGAGGTTCTCCTACAATGAGCAGTTCTTC. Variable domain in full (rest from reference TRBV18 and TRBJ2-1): NAGVMQNPRHLVRRRGQEARLRCSPMKGHSHVYWYRQLPEEGLKFMVYLQKENIIDESGMPKERFSAEFPKEGPSILRIQQVVRGDSAAYFCASSPGQRFSYNEQFFGPGTRLTVL.

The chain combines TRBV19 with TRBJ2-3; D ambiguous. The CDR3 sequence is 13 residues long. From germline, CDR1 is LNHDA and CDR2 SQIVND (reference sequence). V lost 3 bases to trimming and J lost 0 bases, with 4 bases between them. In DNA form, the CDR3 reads TGTGCCAGTAGTATGCCGAGCACAGATACGCAGTATTTT. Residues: CASSMPSTDTQYF.

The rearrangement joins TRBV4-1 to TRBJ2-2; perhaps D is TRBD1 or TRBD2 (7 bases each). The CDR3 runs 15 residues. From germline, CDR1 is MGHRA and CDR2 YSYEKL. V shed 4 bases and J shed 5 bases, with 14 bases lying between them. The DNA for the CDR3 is TGCGCCAGCAGCCTACAGGGGAGGGGGACCGGGGAGCTGTTTTTT. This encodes CASSLQGRGTGELFF.

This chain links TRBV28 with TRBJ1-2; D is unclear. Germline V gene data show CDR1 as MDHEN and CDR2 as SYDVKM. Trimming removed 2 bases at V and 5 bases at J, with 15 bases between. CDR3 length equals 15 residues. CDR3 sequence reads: CASSLLGLGSYGYTF. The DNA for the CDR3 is TGTGCCAGCAGTTTACTTGGGCTAGGATCATATGGCTACACCTTC.

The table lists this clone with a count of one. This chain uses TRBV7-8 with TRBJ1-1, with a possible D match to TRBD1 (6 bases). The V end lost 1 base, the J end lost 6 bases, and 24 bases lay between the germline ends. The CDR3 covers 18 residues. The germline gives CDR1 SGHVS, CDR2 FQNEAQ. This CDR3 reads CASSLGDTGSTSGAEAFF. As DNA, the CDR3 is TGTGCCAGCAGCTTAGGTGATACGGGCTCCACTTCAGGGGCTGAAGCTTTCTTT.

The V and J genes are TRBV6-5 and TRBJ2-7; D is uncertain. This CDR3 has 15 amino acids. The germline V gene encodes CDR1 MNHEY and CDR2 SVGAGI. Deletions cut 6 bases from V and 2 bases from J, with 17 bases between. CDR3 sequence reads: CASSDRAVLPYEQYF. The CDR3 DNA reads TGTGCCAGCAGCGACCGCGCGGTCTTACCCTACGAGCAGTACTTC.

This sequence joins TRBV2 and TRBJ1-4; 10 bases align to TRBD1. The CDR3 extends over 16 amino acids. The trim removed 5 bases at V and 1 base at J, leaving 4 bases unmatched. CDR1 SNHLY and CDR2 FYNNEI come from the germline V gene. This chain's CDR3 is CASSKDRGQTNEKLFF. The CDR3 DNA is TGTGCCAGCAGTAAAGACAGGGGGCAAACTAATGAAAAACTGTTTTTT.

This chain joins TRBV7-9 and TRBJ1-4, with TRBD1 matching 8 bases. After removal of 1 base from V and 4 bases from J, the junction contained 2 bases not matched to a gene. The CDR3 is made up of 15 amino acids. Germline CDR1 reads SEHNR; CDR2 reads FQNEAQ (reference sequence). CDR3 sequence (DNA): TGTGCCAGCAGCTTAGAGACAGGGGTTAATGAAAAACTGTTTTTT. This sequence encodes CASSLETGVNEKLFF.

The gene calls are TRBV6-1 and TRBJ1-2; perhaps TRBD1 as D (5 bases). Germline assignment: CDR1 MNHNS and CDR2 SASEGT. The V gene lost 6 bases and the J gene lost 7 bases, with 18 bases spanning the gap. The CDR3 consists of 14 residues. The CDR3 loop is CASSPGGEVGGYTF. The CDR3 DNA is TGTGCCAGCAGCCCGGGGGGAGAGGTAGGTGGCTACACCTTC.

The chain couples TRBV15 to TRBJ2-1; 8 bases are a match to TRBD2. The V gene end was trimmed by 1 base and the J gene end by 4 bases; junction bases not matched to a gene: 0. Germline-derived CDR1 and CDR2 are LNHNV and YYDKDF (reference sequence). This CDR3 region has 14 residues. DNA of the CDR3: TGTGCCACCAGCAGAGGCGGGGGGTACAATGAGCAGTTCTTC. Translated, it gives CATSRGGGYNEQFF.